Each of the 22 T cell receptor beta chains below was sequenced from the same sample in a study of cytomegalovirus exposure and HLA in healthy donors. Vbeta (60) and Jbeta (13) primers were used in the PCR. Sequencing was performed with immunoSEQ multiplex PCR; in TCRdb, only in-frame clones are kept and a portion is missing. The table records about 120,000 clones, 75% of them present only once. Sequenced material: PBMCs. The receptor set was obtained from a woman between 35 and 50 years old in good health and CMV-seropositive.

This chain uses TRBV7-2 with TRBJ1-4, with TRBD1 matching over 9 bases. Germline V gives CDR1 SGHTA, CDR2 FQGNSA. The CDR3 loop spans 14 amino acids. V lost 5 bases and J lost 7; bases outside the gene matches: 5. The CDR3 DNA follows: TGTGCCAGCAGCAAGGACAGGGGCAGTGAAAAACTGTTTTTT. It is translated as CASSKDRGSEKLFF.

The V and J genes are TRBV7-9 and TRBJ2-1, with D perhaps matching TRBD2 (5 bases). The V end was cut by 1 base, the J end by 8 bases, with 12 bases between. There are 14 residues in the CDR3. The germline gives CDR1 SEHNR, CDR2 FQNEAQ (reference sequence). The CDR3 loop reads CASSLDAMRDEQFF. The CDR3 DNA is TGTGCCAGCAGCTTAGACGCGATGAGGGATGAGCAGTTCTTC.

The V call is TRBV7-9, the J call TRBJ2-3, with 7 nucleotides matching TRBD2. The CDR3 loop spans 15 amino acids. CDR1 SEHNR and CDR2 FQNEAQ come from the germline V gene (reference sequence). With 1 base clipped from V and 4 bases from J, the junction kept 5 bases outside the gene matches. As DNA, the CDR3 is TGTGCCAGCAGCTTAGGAACTAGCGCACCAGATACGCAGTATTTT. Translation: CASSLGTSAPDTQYF.

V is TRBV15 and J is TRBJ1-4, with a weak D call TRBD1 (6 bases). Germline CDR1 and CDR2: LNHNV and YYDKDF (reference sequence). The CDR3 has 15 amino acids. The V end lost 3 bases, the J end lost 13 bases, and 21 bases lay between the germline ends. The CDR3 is CATSSGDTTLKGLFF. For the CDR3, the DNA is TGTGCCACCAGCAGCGGGGACACTACCTTGAAAGGACTGTTTTTT. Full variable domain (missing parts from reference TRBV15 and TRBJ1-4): DAMVIQNPRYQVTQFGKPVTLSCSQTLNHNVMYWYQQKSSQAPKLLFHYYDKDFNNEADTPDNFQSRRPNTSFCFLDIRSPGLGDTAMYLCATSSGDTTLKGLFFGSGTQLSVL.

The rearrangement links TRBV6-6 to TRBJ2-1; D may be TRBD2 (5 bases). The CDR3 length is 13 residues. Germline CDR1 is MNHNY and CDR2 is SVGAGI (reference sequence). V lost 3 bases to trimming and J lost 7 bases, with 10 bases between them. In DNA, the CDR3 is TGTGCCAGCAGTTATGCTAGCTCTAATGAGCAGTTCTTC. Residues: CASSYASSNEQFF.

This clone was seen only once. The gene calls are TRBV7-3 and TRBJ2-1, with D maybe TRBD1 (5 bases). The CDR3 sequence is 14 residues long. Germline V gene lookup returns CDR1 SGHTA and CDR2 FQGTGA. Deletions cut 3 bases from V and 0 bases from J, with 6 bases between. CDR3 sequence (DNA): TGTGCCAGCAGCTTTGACAGCTCCTACAATGAGCAGTTCTTC. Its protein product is CASSFDSSYNEQFF. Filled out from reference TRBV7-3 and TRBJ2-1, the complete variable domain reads GAGVSQTPSNKVTEKGKYVELRCDPISGHTALYWYRQSLGQGPEFLIYFQGTGAADDSGLPNDRFFAVRPEGSVSTLKIQRTERGDSAVYLCASSFDSSYNEQFFGPGTRLTVL.

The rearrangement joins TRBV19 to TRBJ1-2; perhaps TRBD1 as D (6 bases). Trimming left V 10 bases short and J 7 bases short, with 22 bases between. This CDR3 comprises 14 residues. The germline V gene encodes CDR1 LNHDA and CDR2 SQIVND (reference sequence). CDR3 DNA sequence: TGTGCCACCCGGACAGAGGCCTTTTATGGTGGCTACACCTTC. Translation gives CATRTEAFYGGYTF.

The CDR3 spells CASSPQAGRGDTQYF. The DNA of the CDR3 is TGTGCCAGCAGCCCGCAAGCGGGAAGGGGAGATACGCAGTATTTT. This chain links TRBV7-3 with TRBJ2-3, with 7 bases lining up with TRBD2. Germline V gene lookup returns CDR1 SGHTA and CDR2 FQGTGA. The CDR3 spans 15 residues. The ends lost 5 bases at V and 5 bases at J; junction bases unmatched: 10.

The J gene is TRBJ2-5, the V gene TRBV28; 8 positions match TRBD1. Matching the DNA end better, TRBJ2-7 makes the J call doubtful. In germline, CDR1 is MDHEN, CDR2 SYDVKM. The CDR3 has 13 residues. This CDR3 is CASRRTGYYEQYF. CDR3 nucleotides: TGTGCCAGCAGAAGGACAGGGTACTACGAGCAGTACTTC.

CDR3 nucleotide sequence: TGTGCCAGCAGTGAAGTGGGGGGACTGGGGACCCAAGAGACCCAGTACTTC. It codes for CASSEVGGLGTQETQYF. J is TRBJ2-5 and V is TRBV6-1, with D perhaps matching TRBD2 (6 bases). CDR1 MNHNS and CDR2 SASEGT come from the germline V gene. Trimming removed 1 base at V and 1 base at J, with 16 bases between. The CDR3 contains 17 residues.

The CDR3 DNA follows: TGCGCCAGCGGGAAATTGGGCGGGAGCTCCTACAATGAGCAGTTCTTC. Amino acids: CASGKLGGSSYNEQFF. This chain joins TRBV5-1 and TRBJ2-1; 7 bases are shared with TRBD2. This CDR3 is built from 16 residues. Trimming took 7 bases from V and 0 from J; bases not matched to a gene: 10. The germline V gene encodes CDR1 SGHRS and CDR2 YFSETQ.

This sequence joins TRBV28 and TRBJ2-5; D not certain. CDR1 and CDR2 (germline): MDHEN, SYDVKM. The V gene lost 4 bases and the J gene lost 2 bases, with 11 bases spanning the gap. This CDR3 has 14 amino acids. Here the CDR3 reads CASSSSPRQETQYF. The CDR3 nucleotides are TGTGCCAGCAGTTCATCCCCCCGGCAAGAGACCCAGTACTTC.

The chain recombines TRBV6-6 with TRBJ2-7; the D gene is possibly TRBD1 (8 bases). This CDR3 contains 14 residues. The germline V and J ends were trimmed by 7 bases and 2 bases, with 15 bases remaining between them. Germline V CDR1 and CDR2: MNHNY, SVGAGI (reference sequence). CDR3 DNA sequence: TGTGCCAGCACCTGGACAGGGAGGGCCTACGAGCAGTACTTC. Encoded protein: CASTWTGRAYEQYF.

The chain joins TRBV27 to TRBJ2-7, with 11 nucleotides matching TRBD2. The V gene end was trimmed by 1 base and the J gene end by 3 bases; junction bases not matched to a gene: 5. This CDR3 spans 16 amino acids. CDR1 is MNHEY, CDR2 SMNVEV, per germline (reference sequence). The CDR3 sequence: CASSLLTSGTVYEQYF. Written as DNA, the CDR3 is TGTGCCAGCAGTTTATTGACTAGCGGGACCGTCTACGAGCAGTACTTC.

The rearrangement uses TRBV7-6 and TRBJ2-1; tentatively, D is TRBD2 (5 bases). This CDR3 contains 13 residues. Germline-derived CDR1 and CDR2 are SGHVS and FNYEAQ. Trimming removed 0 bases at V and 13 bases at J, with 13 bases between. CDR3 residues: CASSLAGTSHQFF. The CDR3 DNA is TGTGCCAGCAGCTTAGCGGGTACTAGTCATCAGTTCTTC. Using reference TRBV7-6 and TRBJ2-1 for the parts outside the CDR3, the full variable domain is GAGVSQSPRYKVTKRGQDVALRCDPISGHVSLYWYRQALGQGPEFLTYFNYEAQQDKSGLPNDRFSAERPEGSISTLTIQRTEQRDSAMYRCASSLAGTSHQFFGPGTRLTVL.

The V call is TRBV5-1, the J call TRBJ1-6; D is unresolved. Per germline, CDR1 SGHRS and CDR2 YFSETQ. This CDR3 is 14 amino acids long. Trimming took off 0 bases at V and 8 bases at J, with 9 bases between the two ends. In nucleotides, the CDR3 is TGCGCCAGCAGCTTGGGGACGCGGGATTCACCCCTCCACTTT. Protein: CASSLGTRDSPLHF. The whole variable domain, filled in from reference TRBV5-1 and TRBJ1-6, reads KAGVTQTPRYLIKTRGQQVTLSCSPISGHRSVSWYQQTPGQGLQFLFEYFSETQRNKGNFPGRFSGRQFSNSRSEMNVSTLELGDSALYLCASSLGTRDSPLHFGNGTRLTVT.

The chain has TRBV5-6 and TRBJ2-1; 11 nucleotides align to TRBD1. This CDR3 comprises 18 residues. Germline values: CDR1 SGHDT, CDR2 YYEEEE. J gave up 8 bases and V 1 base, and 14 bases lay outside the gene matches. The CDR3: CASSLLTQGTGGLDEQFF. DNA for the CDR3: TGTGCCAGCAGCTTGTTGACTCAGGGGACAGGGGGTCTGGATGAGCAGTTCTTC.

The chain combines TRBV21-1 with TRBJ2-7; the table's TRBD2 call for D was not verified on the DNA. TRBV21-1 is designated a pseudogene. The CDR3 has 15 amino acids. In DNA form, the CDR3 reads TGTGCCAGCAGCACCACGAGCGGGGTGGACCACGAGCAGTACTTC. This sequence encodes CASSTTSGVDHEQYF.

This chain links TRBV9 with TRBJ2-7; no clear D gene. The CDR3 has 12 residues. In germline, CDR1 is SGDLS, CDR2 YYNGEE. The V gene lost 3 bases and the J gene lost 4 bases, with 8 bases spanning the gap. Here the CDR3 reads CASSGGNYEQYF. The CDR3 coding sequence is TGTGCCAGCAGCGGAGGAAATTACGAGCAGTACTTC.

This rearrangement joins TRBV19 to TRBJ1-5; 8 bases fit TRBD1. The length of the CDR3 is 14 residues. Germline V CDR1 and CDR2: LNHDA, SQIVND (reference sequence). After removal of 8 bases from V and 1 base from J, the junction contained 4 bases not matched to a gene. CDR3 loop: CASRTGGSNQPQHF. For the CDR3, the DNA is TGTGCCAGTCGTACAGGGGGGAGCAATCAGCCCCAGCATTTT.

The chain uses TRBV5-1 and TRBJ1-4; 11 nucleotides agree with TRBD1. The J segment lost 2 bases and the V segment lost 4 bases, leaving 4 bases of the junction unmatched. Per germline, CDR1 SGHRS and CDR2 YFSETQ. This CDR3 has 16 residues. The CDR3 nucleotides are TGCGCCAGCAGCATCGGACAGGGGGCCACTAATGAAAAACTGTTTTTT. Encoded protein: CASSIGQGATNEKLFF.

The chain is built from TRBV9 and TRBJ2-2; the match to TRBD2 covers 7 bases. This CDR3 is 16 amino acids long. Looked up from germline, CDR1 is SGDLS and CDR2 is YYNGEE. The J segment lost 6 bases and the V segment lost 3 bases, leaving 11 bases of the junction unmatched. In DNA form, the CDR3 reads TGTGCCAGCAGCGCCGAGGGGACTACCCTCGCCGGGGAGCTGTTTTTT. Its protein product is CASSAEGTTLAGELFF.